This T cell receptor beta chain was found in a study of blood T cell repertoires in COVID-19 (dated by TCRdb to 2020 to 2022). In the study overall: The collaborator samples originated in the United States, Italy and Spain and spanned the acute and convalescent phases of COVID-19. The prospective study material was composed of cDNA or gDNA derived from T cells, B-cell-depleted T cells, or PBMCs. The dataset comprised deeply sampled blood TCRbeta repertoires from subjects exposed to, actively infected with, or recovered from COVID-19. The repertoires were released in a freely available public database meant as a resource for research on the immune response to SARS-CoV-2. The samples were drawn from two sources: the first 160 participants of the ongoing ImmuneRACE study, and 950 to 1,500 subjects contributed by 6 global collaborators. Nearly every sample came with metadata listing a de-identified subject ID, COVID-19 status, age in years and sex. Where HLA class I and class II types were available, the types were taken from metadata supplied by the sample provider, not from assay-based typing.

TCRbeta CDR3 regions were amplified from genomic DNA by means of the immunoSEQ Assay, a bias-controlled multiplex PCR. Regarding the original processing steps: Within the assay, amplification of reference gene primers was used to estimate how many nucleated cells each sample contained. To quantify the absolute abundance of each unique TCRbeta CDR3 rearrangement, sequence reads were collapsed and filtered. For each sample, productive Simpson clonality was calculated as the square root of Simpson's diversity index across productive rearrangements. In its TCRdb copy, this immuneACCESS table keeps in-frame sequences only and misses some clones. Where compared with another copy, unresolved V genes explain less than half of these, and the others have no known cause. V and J calls and clone size are as listed in that table; D and trimming were resolved from the DNA. The sample contains about 160,000 clones, over 75% of them found a single time. In total, the top ten clones hold roughly 10% of the sample.

Collaborating institutions collected whole blood in K2EDTA tubes following their own protocols. Collaborator samples were shipped for TCRbeta analysis as frozen whole blood, isolated PBMCs, or DNA extracted from either sample type. The CDR3, from cysteine to phenylalanine, totals 15 residues. This entry keeps only the CDR3 DNA: 45 bases, framed from base 1. CDR1 is given as SGHRS and CDR2 as YFSETQ, both from the germline V gene. Trimming removed 0 bases from V and 7 bases from J; the gene matches leave 7 bases unexplained. General conclusions and limits of the study: The amount of clinical and demographic metadata varied by source and participant and was provided uncurated.

Comment on this clone: No cognate antigen has been identified for it. Per-base quality was not reported, and no clone a single base away is much larger than it.

The receptor was derived from a human donor in a cohort sampled during active COVID-19. The source material was peripheral blood. Recombination joined TRBV5-1 with TRBJ2-5, with 9 junctional bases fitting TRBD1. This receptor has the CDR3 CASSLEGQGIRTQYF. The nucleotide sequence reads TGCGCCAGCAGCTTGGAGGGACAGGGTATAAGGACCCAGTACTTC. With all but the CDR3 taken from the reference TRBV5-1 and TRBJ2-5 genes, the full variable domain is: KAGVTQTPRYLIKTRGQQVTLSCSPISGHRSVSWYQQTPGQGLQFLFEYFSETQRNKGNFPGRFSGRQFSNSRSEMNVSTLELGDSALYLCASSLEGQGIRTQYFGPGTRLLVL.